The 21 T cell receptor beta chains below come from one sample, sequenced in a study of technical replicates of blood from several donors. Here immunoSEQ multiplex PCR was the method, and the copy in TCRdb shows in-frame clones only, minus some. The sample lists about 57,000 clones; approximately 92% were seen once. Sample: PBMCs. The receptors derive from a human donor in good health. Some clones in this sample may be carry-over from other donors' samples.

The J gene is TRBJ2-7, the V gene TRBV4-2; 9 nucleotides align to TRBD2. Germline V CDR1 and CDR2: LGHNA, YNFKEQ. Trimming cost V 6 bases and J 5 bases; bases outside gene matches: 11. The CDR3 contains 15 residues. CDR3 amino acids: CASRYSPSGNDEQYF. In nucleotides, the CDR3 is TGTGCCAGCAGGTACTCGCCTAGCGGGAACGACGAGCAGTACTTC.

CDR3 region: CASSFGGSTDTQYF. In nucleotides, the CDR3 is TGTGCCAGCAGCTTCGGGGGTAGCACAGATACGCAGTATTTT. The chain carries TRBV7-2 and TRBJ2-3, with D perhaps TRBD2 (6 bases). CDR1 is SGHTA, CDR2 FQGNSA, per germline. V was clipped by 3 bases and J by 0 bases, with 7 bases between them. The CDR3 runs to 14 residues. Drawing the rest from reference TRBV7-2 and TRBJ2-3, the complete variable domain is GAGVSQSPSNKVTEKGKDVELRCDPISGHTALYWYRQSLGQGLEFLIYFQGNSAPDKSGLPSDRFSAERTGGSVSTLTIQRTQQEDSAVYLCASSFGGSTDTQYFGPGTRLTVL.

The rearrangement uses TRBV6-5 and TRBJ2-1; weak D call: TRBD2 (5 bases). V was shortened by 8 bases and J by 6 bases, with 17 bases between the two germline ends. This CDR3 region has 14 residues. Germline assignment: CDR1 MNHEY and CDR2 SVGAGI. Here the CDR3 reads CASGLSHFGNEQFF. CDR3 coding DNA: TGTGCCAGCGGACTTTCGCACTTCGGCAATGAGCAGTTCTTC.

The chain joins TRBV4-2 to TRBJ1-2, with 7 bases matching TRBD1. The CDR3 sequence is 15 residues long. The junction had 13 bases not matched to a gene; V was cut back by 6 bases and J by 6 bases. The germline gives CDR1 LGHNA, CDR2 YNFKEQ. CDR3 amino acids: CASSQSRQGGNGYTF. CDR3 DNA sequence: TGTGCCAGCAGTCAATCCCGACAGGGAGGTAATGGCTACACCTTC.

This chain links TRBV5-1 with TRBJ2-1; 12 bases are a match to TRBD2. Germline V gene data show CDR1 as SGHRS and CDR2 as YFSETQ. J lost 8 bases, V lost 5 bases, and 5 bases had no gene match. The CDR3 runs 14 residues. The CDR3 reads CASRGTSGHDEQFF. The CDR3, as DNA: TGCGCCAGCAGGGGGACTAGCGGGCACGATGAGCAGTTCTTC.

The rearrangement links TRBV5-1 to TRBJ2-7, with 7 nucleotides matching TRBD1. The CDR3 loop spans 14 amino acids. Germline assignment: CDR1 SGHRS and CDR2 YFSETQ. V lost 0 bases, J lost 1 base, and 1 base stayed unmatched. The CDR3, as DNA: TGCGCCAGCAGCTTGGGGGACAGTTCCTACGAGCAGTACTTC. Its protein is CASSLGDSSYEQYF.

The gene calls are TRBV30 and TRBJ1-6; D unclear. The V and J ends lost 5 bases and 6 bases respectively, with 8 bases between them. Germline values: CDR1 GTSNPN, CDR2 SVGIG (reference sequence). CDR3 length: 12 amino acids. CDR3 DNA sequence: TGTGCCTGGTTGATTAGTAATTCACCCCTCCACTTT. This translates into CAWLISNSPLHF. Drawing the rest from reference TRBV30 and TRBJ1-6, the complete variable domain is SQTIHQWPATLVQPVGSPLSLECTVEGTSNPNLYWYRQAAGRGLQLLFYSVGIGQISSEVPQNLSASRPQDRQFILSSKKLLLSDSGFYLCAWLISNSPLHFGNGTRLTVT.

This clone was seen a single time. V is TRBV19 and J is TRBJ2-1, with TRBD2 matching over 10 bases. Germline CDR1 LNHDA, CDR2 SQIVND (reference sequence). The CDR3 has 15 amino acids. The trim removed 6 bases at V and 5 bases at J, leaving 7 bases unmatched. The CDR3 is CASSALAGVNNEQFF. CDR3 DNA: TGTGCCAGTAGCGCTCTAGCGGGAGTAAACAATGAGCAGTTCTTC.

This clone was detected only a few times. The rearrangement uses TRBV29-1 and TRBJ2-1, with a possible D match to TRBD2 (6 bases). Germline assignment: CDR1 SQVTM and CDR2 ANQGSEA. Trimming stripped 4 bases from V and 0 bases from J, with 16 bases between. The CDR3 loop spans 16 amino acids. For the CDR3, the DNA is TGCAGCGTTGGTGGGGACTCCAGGAGCTCCTACAATGAGCAGTTCTTC. Residues: CSVGGDSRSSYNEQFF.

The genes are TRBV13 and TRBJ1-4; tentative D call: TRBD1 (6 bases). Germline CDR1 is PRHDT and CDR2 is FYEKMQ (reference sequence). Trimming pared 4 bases from V and 10 bases from J, leaving 16 bases between. The CDR3 totals 14 residues. The DNA of the CDR3 is TGTGCCAGCAGCTCCCGGACAGCCTCTGGAAAACTGTTTTTT. Amino acid sequence: CASSSRTASGKLFF.

The rearrangement uses TRBV4-1 and TRBJ2-3; 11 positions match TRBD1. The CDR3 covers 16 residues. Per the germline V gene, CDR1 is MGHRA and CDR2 is YSYEKL. Trimming removed 4 bases from V and 4 bases from J; junction bases left unmatched: 7. CDR3 DNA: TGCGCCAGCAGCCGGGCGGACAGGGGGCTATCAGATACGCAGTATTTT. As protein: CASSRADRGLSDTQYF.

The gene calls are TRBV5-4 and TRBJ2-2, with 9 positions matching TRBD2. The CDR3 is made up of 17 amino acids. Germline-derived CDR1 and CDR2 are SGHNT and YYREEE (reference sequence). Trimming cost V 5 bases and J 1 base; bases outside gene matches: 9. The CDR3 spells CASSRGRGGQNTGELFF. Here the CDR3 DNA reads TGTGCCAGCAGTCGGGGGCGGGGGGGCCAGAACACCGGGGAGCTGTTTTTT.

This rearrangement joins TRBV5-1 to TRBJ2-3; 10 nucleotides agree with TRBD2. With 4 bases clipped from V and 6 bases from J, the junction kept 8 bases outside the gene matches. Per germline, CDR1 SGHRS and CDR2 YFSETQ. The CDR3 covers 15 residues. For the CDR3, the DNA is TGCGCCAGCAGCAAACAAGCGGGGGGGCTGGATACGCAGTATTTT. Encoded protein: CASSKQAGGLDTQYF.

The chain uses TRBV4-3 and TRBJ1-5; TRBD1 matches 10 bases. Germline V CDR1 and CDR2: LGHNA, YSLEER. The V and J ends lost 4 bases and 7 bases, in that order; junction bases with no gene match: 7. The CDR3 loop spans 15 amino acids. The CDR3 coding sequence is TGCGCCAGCAGCCCCAAGACAGGGGGCGGGCAGCCCCAGCATTTT. It codes for CASSPKTGGGQPQHF.

CDR3: CARDPGQATYEQYF. DNA for the CDR3: TGCGCCAGAGACCCGGGACAGGCGACCTACGAGCAGTACTTC. The chain carries TRBV4-1 and TRBJ2-7; 8 positions agree with TRBD1. Germline CDR1 and CDR2: MGHRA and YSYEKL. After removal of 9 bases from V and 2 bases from J, the junction contained 9 bases not matched to a gene. This CDR3 has 14 amino acids.

This chain links TRBV7-2 with TRBJ2-3, with 8 bases that match TRBD2. The CDR3 consists of 17 residues. With V trimmed by 3 bases and J by 6 bases, 14 bases remained unmatched. Germline lookup yields CDR1 SGHTA and CDR2 FQGNSA. The CDR3: CASSFSLVAGRADTQYF. CDR3 sequence (DNA): TGTGCCAGCAGCTTCTCTTTGGTAGCGGGGCGGGCTGATACGCAGTATTTT.

The chain has TRBV5-1 and TRBJ2-5; 8 nucleotides match TRBD2. The junction had 9 bases not matched to a gene; V was cut back by 1 base and J by 4 bases. Germline V gene data show CDR1 as SGHRS and CDR2 as YFSETQ. The CDR3 sequence is 16 residues long. The CDR3 region is CASSLNGRAGVETQYF. DNA of the CDR3: TGCGCCAGCAGCTTGAACGGGAGGGCCGGGGTAGAGACCCAGTACTTC. The entire variable domain, with the rest obtained from reference TRBV5-1 and TRBJ2-5, is as follows: KAGVTQTPRYLIKTRGQQVTLSCSPISGHRSVSWYQQTPGQGLQFLFEYFSETQRNKGNFPGRFSGRQFSNSRSEMNVSTLELGDSALYLCASSLNGRAGVETQYFGPGTRLLVL.

This clone occurred once. This sequence joins TRBV7-2 and TRBJ2-1, with 11 positions matching TRBD2. Germline V gives CDR1 SGHTA, CDR2 FQGNSA. The CDR3 runs to 15 residues. Trimming cost V 5 bases and J 8 bases; bases outside gene matches: 8. In DNA form, the CDR3 reads TGTGCCAGCAGCCGAACTAGCGGGAGATCTTATGAGCAGTTCTTC. Translated, it gives CASSRTSGRSYEQFF.

As regards this clone: This same CDR3 is encoded by further DNA sequences in the sample. The chain couples TRBV6-4 to TRBJ2-1; 11 nucleotides match TRBD2. V lost 2 bases and J lost 6; bases outside the gene matches: 0. The CDR3 has 14 residues. Per the germline V gene, CDR1 is MRHNA and CDR2 is SNTAGT. CDR3 amino acids: CASSDGTSGNEQFF. CDR3 coding DNA: TGTGCCAGCAGTGACGGGACTAGCGGCAATGAGCAGTTCTTC.

This sequence joins TRBV2 and TRBJ1-2, with D uncertain. Looked up from germline, CDR1 is SNHLY and CDR2 is FYNNEI. CDR3 length: 16 residues. With 8 bases removed from V and 6 bases from J, the gap between germline ends came to 25 bases. CDR3 sequence: CASFRGLSREEDGYTF. Here the CDR3 DNA reads TGTGCCAGCTTTAGAGGTTTGAGTAGGGAGGAGGATGGCTACACCTTC.

This clone appeared a single time. The V gene is TRBV5-4, the J gene TRBJ2-7; 7 bases line up with TRBD2. The trim removed 3 bases at V and 9 bases at J, leaving 6 bases unmatched. The CDR3 spans 12 residues. Germline V gene lookup returns CDR1 SGHNT and CDR2 YYREEE (reference sequence). CDR3 sequence (DNA): TGTGCCAGCAGCTCTTATGGGGGGGGGCAGTACTTC. The encoded protein is CASSSYGGGQYF.